One and the same sample provided the 9 T cell receptor beta chains below, sequenced in a study of cytomegalovirus exposure and HLA in healthy donors. Amplification used 60 Vbeta primers and 13 Jbeta primers. Assay: immunoSEQ multiplex PCR; the TCRdb copy retains only in-frame clones and omits some. Of about 110,000 clones in the sample, roughly 86% are singletons; the top ten hold approximately 2%. The sequencing input was PBMCs. These receptors were collected from a man aged 40-55 years in good health and CMV-seronegative.

The chain carries TRBV6-5 and TRBJ2-5; TRBD2 aligns across 10 bases. After removal of 6 bases from V and 4 bases from J, the junction contained 2 bases not matched to a gene. In germline, CDR1 is MNHEY, CDR2 SVGAGI. This CDR3 has 13 residues. The CDR3 region is CASRIAGGETQYF. The CDR3 DNA reads TGTGCCAGCAGAATAGCGGGGGGAGAGACCCAGTACTTC.

The rearrangement links TRBV9 to TRBJ1-2; maybe TRBD1 (6 bases). The germline V gene has CDR1 SGDLS and CDR2 YYNGEE. The CDR3 loop spans 14 amino acids. V was trimmed by 2 bases and J by 1 base, leaving 9 bases between them. This chain's CDR3 is CASSVGGLNYGYTF. CDR3 in DNA: TGTGCCAGCAGCGTGGGGGGGCTTAACTATGGCTACACCTTC.

The chain uses TRBV12-5 and TRBJ2-2; 7 nucleotides line up with TRBD1. The CDR3 is 15 amino acids. In germline, CDR1 is LGHNT, CDR2 FRNRAP. The V segment lost 1 base and the J segment 8 bases; nucleotides outside the gene matches: 7. For the CDR3, the DNA is TGTGCTAGTGGTTTGGGGGACAGAGAAACGGGGGAGCTGTTTTTT. It specifies CASGLGDRETGELFF.

J is TRBJ1-1 and V is TRBV20-1; 10 bases match TRBD1. This CDR3 is built from 11 residues. Germline loops: CDR1 DFQATT, CDR2 SNEGSKA (reference sequence). Here the CDR3 DNA reads TGCAGCCCAGGACAGGGGGCTGAAGCTTTCTTT. Its protein is CSPGQGAEAFF.

This rearrangement joins TRBV7-9 to TRBJ1-5, with a weak D call TRBD1 (5 bases). Trimming removed 1 base from V and 0 bases from J, with 13 bases in between. Germline assignment: CDR1 SEHNR and CDR2 FQNEAQ (reference sequence). The CDR3 runs 17 residues. The CDR3 loop reads CASSLGAGVTSNQPQHF. In DNA form, the CDR3 reads TGTGCCAGCAGCTTAGGAGCGGGGGTTACTAGCAATCAGCCCCAGCATTTT.

The genes are TRBV25-1 and TRBJ1-4; TRBD1 might be the D (5 bases). Germline CDR1 is MGHDK and CDR2 is SYGVNS. The V end was cut by 5 bases, the J end by 7 bases, with 14 bases between. This CDR3 comprises 14 residues. CDR3 sequence (DNA): TGTGCCAGCAGTCGTCAGGGTTGGGGTGAAAAACTGTTTTTT. It codes for CASSRQGWGEKLFF.

J is TRBJ1-3 and V is TRBV30; D unresolved. The CDR3 length is 11 residues. Germline V gene sequence: CDR1 GTSNPN, CDR2 SVGIG (reference sequence). Trimming cost V 3 bases and J 6 bases, with 6 bases left between them. CDR3 in amino acids: CAWSGANTIYF. DNA of the CDR3: TGTGCCTGGAGCGGAGCAAACACCATATATTTT. The variable domain in full, completed from reference TRBV30 and TRBJ1-3, reads SQTIHQWPATLVQPVGSPLSLECTVEGTSNPNLYWYRQAAGRGLQLLFYSVGIGQISSEVPQNLSASRPQDRQFILSSKKLLLSDSGFYLCAWSGANTIYFGEGSWLTVV.

This chain connects TRBV6-6 to TRBJ1-4; the match to TRBD1 covers 7 bases. CDR1 and CDR2 from the germline V gene are MNHNY and SVGAGI (reference sequence). Trimming at V came to 4 bases and at J to 4 bases, leaving 6 bases not matched to a gene. This CDR3 is built from 15 residues. CDR3 sequence: CASSSGQELNEKLFF. Here the CDR3 DNA reads TGTGCCAGCAGTTCCGGACAGGAGCTTAATGAAAAACTGTTTTTT.

This sequence joins TRBV7-2 and TRBJ2-5, with D possibly being TRBD2 (7 bases). Per germline, CDR1 SGHTA and CDR2 FQGNSA. The CDR3 is 15 residues long. V was cut by 0 bases and J by 4 bases, with 12 bases left in between. The CDR3 region is CASSLAMAGAETQYF. The CDR3 nucleotides read TGTGCCAGCAGCTTAGCGATGGCGGGGGCAGAGACCCAGTACTTC.